The 21 T cell receptor beta chains below come from one sample, sequenced in a study of identical twins. TCRdb redid the calling of the 5' RACE reads with MiXCR, one entry per CDR3 protein. The sample yields about 430,000 distinct CDR3 sequences, around 18% seen once. Sequenced sample: naive T cells sorted from blood. The receptor source for this set is a man aged 50-59 years in good health.

There are many counts of this clonotype. The chain employs TRBV5-1 and TRBJ1-2, with 8 nucleotides matching TRBD1. This CDR3 is 14 amino acids long. The V segment lost 3 bases and the J segment 4 bases; nucleotides outside the gene matches: 5. The germline CDR1 and CDR2 sequences are SGHRS and YFSETQ. The CDR3 nucleotides read TGCGCCAGCAGCTCGGGACAGGAATTCTATGGCTACACCTTC. It is translated as CASSSGQEFYGYTF.

V is TRBV6-5 and J is TRBJ2-1; D gene uncertain. Deletions cut 2 bases from V and 3 bases from J, with 11 bases between. The CDR3 has 15 residues. Per germline, CDR1 MNHEY and CDR2 SVGAGI. The CDR3 nucleotides are TGTGCCAGCAGTTACACAGCGAATGTCTACAATGAGCAGTTCTTC. Translating gives CASSYTANVYNEQFF.

This clonotype was counted between two and nine times. The chain employs TRBV15 and TRBJ2-1, with D unclear. With 3 bases removed from V and 4 bases from J, the gap between germline ends came to 16 bases. The CDR3 has 16 residues. Germline V gene lookup returns CDR1 LNHNV and CDR2 YYDKDF (reference sequence). CDR3 in DNA: TGTGCCACCAGCAGCTATCACTCCTTTGGGTACAATGAGCAGTTCTTC. The encoded protein is CATSSYHSFGYNEQFF.

The table lists this clonotype with a few counts. The rearrangement joins TRBV11-2 to TRBJ1-1; D is unresolved. The V gene's germline CDR1 is SGHAT and CDR2 FQNNGV. Trimming stripped 4 bases from V and 3 bases from J, with 3 bases between. CDR3 length: 11 residues. CDR3 region: CASSWDTEAFF. Here the CDR3 DNA reads TGTGCCAGCAGCTGGGACACTGAAGCTTTCTTT.

The CDR3 is CAISEASGRLGETQYF. DNA for the CDR3: TGTGCCATCAGTGAGGCTAGCGGGAGGCTCGGAGAGACCCAGTACTTC. The V and J genes are TRBV10-3 and TRBJ2-5, with 11 bases that match TRBD2. V was pared by 2 bases and J by 4 bases, with 6 bases of the junction left unmatched. The CDR3 is 16 residues long. Germline V gene data show CDR1 as ENHRY and CDR2 as SYGVKD.

The gene calls are TRBV7-2 and TRBJ2-5, with a tentative D call TRBD2 (6 bases). V lost 1 base to trimming and J lost 5 bases, with 11 bases between them. Germline values: CDR1 SGHTA, CDR2 FQGNSA. This CDR3 contains 14 residues. As DNA, the CDR3 is TGTGCCAGCAGCTTAGGCAGGGCGGGGGAGACCCAGTACTTC. Protein: CASSLGRAGETQYF. The full variable domain, with the rest looked up from reference TRBV7-2 and TRBJ2-5, is GAGVSQSPSNKVTEKGKDVELRCDPISGHTALYWYRQSLGQGLEFLIYFQGNSAPDKSGLPSDRFSAERTGGSVSTLTIQRTQQEDSAVYLCASSLGRAGETQYFGPGTRLLVL.

Turning to this clonotype: Here the CDR3 omits its conserved ending phenylalanine or tryptophan, so a read error is the likely source. The chain combines TRBV5-1 with TRBJ2-3, with D hard to call. The V and J ends lost 4 bases and 1 base respectively, with 13 bases between them. The CDR3 loop spans 15 amino acids. The germline V gene encodes CDR1 SGHRS and CDR2 YFSETQ. The CDR3 reads CASSPWGRRTDTQYY. The CDR3 coding sequence is TGCGCCAGCAGCCCGTGGGGAAGACGCACAGATACGCAGTATTAT.

Ten or more counts support this clonotype. The chain carries TRBV20-1 and TRBJ1-5; TRBD1 is a possible D gene (5 bases). V lost 0 bases and J 5 bases, leaving 11 bases between the germline ends. The CDR3 has 14 residues. Germline V CDR1 and CDR2: DFQATT, SNEGSKA (reference sequence). CDR3 nucleotide sequence: TGCAGTGCTAGAGATGGGCAGGGCTATCAGCCCCAGCATTTT. Translating gives CSARDGQGYQPQHF.

This chain joins TRBV29-1 and TRBJ2-5, with unresolved D. Germline V gene sequence: CDR1 SQVTM, CDR2 ANQGSEA. Between the trimmed V and J ends, which lost 4 bases and 5 bases, there was a span of 14 bases. The CDR3 length is 13 residues. The DNA of the CDR3 is TGCAGCGTTGCGTCCCCAACGTCGGAGACCCAGTACTTC. As protein: CSVASPTSETQYF.

This clonotype appeared many times. The chain carries TRBV9 and TRBJ2-7, with 9 bases matching TRBD1. From germline, CDR1 is SGDLS and CDR2 YYNGEE. The CDR3 loop spans 16 amino acids. The V gene end was trimmed by 0 bases and the J gene end by 4 bases; junction bases not matched to a gene: 8. The CDR3 coding sequence is TGTGCCAGCAGCGTAGGGGGGACAGGGAAAAGGTACGAGCAGTACTTC. Its protein product is CASSVGGTGKRYEQYF.

CDR3 coding DNA: TGTGCCAGCGGCCCCCAAGGGAACTATGGCTACACCTTC. It specifies CASGPQGNYGYTF. V usage is TRBV27 and J usage is TRBJ1-2; D gene uncertain. This CDR3 contains 13 residues. V lost 8 bases, J lost 2 bases, and 12 bases lay in between. The germline gives CDR1 MNHEY, CDR2 SMNVEV (reference sequence).

This clonotype has only a few counts. The V gene is TRBV15, the J gene TRBJ1-5, with a tentative D call TRBD1 (6 bases). The CDR3 contains 15 residues. Trimming shortened V by 1 base and J by 6 bases, and 13 bases separated the two germline ends. Germline CDR1 LNHNV, CDR2 YYDKDF (reference sequence). DNA of the CDR3: TGTGCCACCAGCAGAGGGGGGGGCCGGAGTCAGCCCCAGCATTTT. It codes for CATSRGGGRSQPQHF.

This chain connects TRBV7-8 to TRBJ2-1; D assignment may be TRBD1 or TRBD2 (6 bases each). Germline V gene sequence: CDR1 SGHVS, CDR2 FQNEAQ. There are 17 residues in the CDR3. Trimming removed 0 bases from V and 3 bases from J, with 15 bases in between. The CDR3 here is CASSLAGGRPGYNEQFF. The CDR3, as DNA: TGTGCCAGCAGCTTAGCGGGGGGCCGCCCAGGCTACAATGAGCAGTTCTTC.

This clonotype was found many times. It may be a read error: a sequence one base away is much more abundant. This sequence joins TRBV5-6 and TRBJ1-2, with a tentative D call TRBD1 (5 bases). V was shortened by 4 bases and J by 4 bases, with 8 bases between the two germline ends. The CDR3 is 12 residues long. Germline CDR1 is SGHDT and CDR2 is YYEEEE. Here the CDR3 reads CASSRQSYGYTF. The CDR3 DNA is TGTGCCAGCAGCAGACAGTCCTATGGCTACACCTTC.

This clonotype turned up a few times. The chain has TRBV5-1 and TRBJ2-3; D might be TRBD2 (6 bases). This CDR3 spans 15 amino acids. Trimming took 7 bases from V and 1 from J, leaving 16 bases between them. From germline, CDR1 is SGHRS and CDR2 YFSETQ. The CDR3 region is CASYPRGARTDTQYF. As DNA, the CDR3 is TGCGCCAGCTATCCGCGGGGAGCCCGCACAGATACGCAGTATTTT.

V is TRBV4-1 and J is TRBJ2-1, with 7 bases matching TRBD1. Germline V lookup: CDR1 MGHRA, CDR2 YSYEKL. V was pared by 6 bases and J by 9 bases, with 17 bases of the junction left unmatched. The CDR3 length is 16 residues. The CDR3 is CASSKTGVPSVAEQFF. CDR3 nucleotides: TGCGCCAGCAGTAAAACAGGGGTGCCGTCGGTGGCTGAGCAGTTCTTC.

The chain couples TRBV20-1 to TRBJ2-7; 13 nucleotides agree with TRBD2. CDR1 is DFQATT and CDR2 is SNEGSKA in the germline V gene (reference sequence). The CDR3 totals 13 residues. J was trimmed by 6 bases and V by 3 bases; bases with no gene match: 2. CDR3 bases: TGCAGTGCTAGGACTAGCGGGAGGACCGAGCAGTACTTC. Protein: CSARTSGRTEQYF.

The chain links TRBV24-1 to TRBJ2-1; 12 nucleotides match TRBD1. V was pared by 2 bases and J by 6 bases, with 7 bases of the junction left unmatched. The length of the CDR3 is 17 residues. CDR1 and CDR2 from the germline V gene are KGHDR and SFDVKD. CDR3 DNA: TGTGCCACCAGTGATTCCCGCGGGACAGGGGGCATCAATGAGCAGTTCTTC. This translates into CATSDSRGTGGINEQFF.

The table lists this clonotype with many counts. The chain has TRBV5-1 and TRBJ2-5, with 15 bases aligning to TRBD2. Germline CDR1 is SGHRS and CDR2 is YFSETQ. The CDR3 totals 17 residues. V dropped 3 bases and J dropped 0; count of bases not matched to a gene: 3. The CDR3 loop reads CASSWTSGREYQETQYF. As DNA, the CDR3 is TGCGCCAGCAGCTGGACTAGCGGGAGGGAGTACCAAGAGACCCAGTACTTC. The variable domain in full, completed from reference TRBV5-1 and TRBJ2-5, reads KAGVTQTPRYLIKTRGQQVTLSCSPISGHRSVSWYQQTPGQGLQFLFEYFSETQRNKGNFPGRFSGRQFSNSRSEMNVSTLELGDSALYLCASSWTSGREYQETQYFGPGTRLLVL.

This clonotype has only a few counts. The chain links TRBV4-3 to TRBJ2-5, with 8 bases aligning to TRBD2. The CDR3 has 15 residues. With 0 bases clipped from V and 6 bases from J, the junction kept 6 bases outside the gene matches. Germline CDR1 and CDR2: LGHNA and YSLEER. CDR3 loop: CASSQERGGFKTQYF. For the CDR3, the DNA is TGCGCCAGCAGCCAAGAACGGGGGGGCTTTAAGACCCAGTACTTC.

This sequence joins TRBV29-1 and TRBJ2-1, with D possibly being TRBD2 (6 bases). The CDR3 runs 15 residues. Germline CDR1 reads SQVTM; CDR2 reads ANQGSEA. With 3 bases removed from V and 1 base from J, the gap between germline ends came to 13 bases. Here the CDR3 reads CSVDLGGRSYNEQFF. In DNA, the CDR3 is TGCAGCGTTGACCTGGGGGGTCGGTCCTACAATGAGCAGTTCTTC.